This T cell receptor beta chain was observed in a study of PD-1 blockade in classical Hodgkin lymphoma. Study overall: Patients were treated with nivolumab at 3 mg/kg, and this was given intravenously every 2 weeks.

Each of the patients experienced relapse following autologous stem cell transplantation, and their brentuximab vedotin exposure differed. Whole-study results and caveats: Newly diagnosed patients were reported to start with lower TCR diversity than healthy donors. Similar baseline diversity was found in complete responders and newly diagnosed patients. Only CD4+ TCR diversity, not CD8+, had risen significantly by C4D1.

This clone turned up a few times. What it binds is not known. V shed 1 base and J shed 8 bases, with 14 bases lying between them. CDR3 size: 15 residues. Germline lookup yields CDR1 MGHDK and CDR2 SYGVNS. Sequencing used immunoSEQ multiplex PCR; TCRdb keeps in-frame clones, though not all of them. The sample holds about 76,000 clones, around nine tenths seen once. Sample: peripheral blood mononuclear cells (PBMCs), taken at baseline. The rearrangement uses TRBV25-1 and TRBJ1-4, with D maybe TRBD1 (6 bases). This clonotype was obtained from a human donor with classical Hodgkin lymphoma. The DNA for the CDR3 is TGTGCCAGCAGTGAATCGGTAGGGAGGGGGGAAAAACTGTTTTTT. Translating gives CASSESVGRGEKLFF. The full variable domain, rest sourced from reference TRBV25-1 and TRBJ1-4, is EADIYQTPRYLVIGTGKKITLECSQTMGHDKMYWYQQDPGMELHLIHYSYGVNSTEKGDLSSESTVSRIRTEHFPLTLESARPSHTSQYLCASSESVGRGEKLFFGSGTQLSVL.